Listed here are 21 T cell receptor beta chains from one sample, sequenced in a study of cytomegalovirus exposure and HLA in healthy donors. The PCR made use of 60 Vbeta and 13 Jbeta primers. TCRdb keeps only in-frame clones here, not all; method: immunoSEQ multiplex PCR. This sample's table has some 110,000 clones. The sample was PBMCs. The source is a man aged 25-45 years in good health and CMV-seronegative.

CDR3 coding DNA: TGTGCCAGCAGCCTCCCCGGGACAGTGGACACAGATACGCAGTATTTT. Protein sequence: CASSLPGTVDTDTQYF. This chain connects TRBV5-6 to TRBJ2-3, with 7 bases identical to TRBD1. Losses at the gene ends were 4 bases for V and 2 bases for J; bases not matched to a gene: 10. Germline loops: CDR1 SGHDT, CDR2 YYEEEE. There are 16 residues in the CDR3.

CDR3 sequence reads: CASCGGRGAYNEQFF. The CDR3 DNA reads as TGTGCCAGCTGTGGTGGCAGGGGCGCCTACAATGAGCAGTTCTTC. The chain recombines TRBV6-5 with TRBJ2-1; D possibly corresponds to TRBD1 (6 bases). Trimming cost V 8 bases and J 2 bases, with 16 bases left between them. Germline lookup yields CDR1 MNHEY and CDR2 SVGAGI. This CDR3 spans 15 amino acids.

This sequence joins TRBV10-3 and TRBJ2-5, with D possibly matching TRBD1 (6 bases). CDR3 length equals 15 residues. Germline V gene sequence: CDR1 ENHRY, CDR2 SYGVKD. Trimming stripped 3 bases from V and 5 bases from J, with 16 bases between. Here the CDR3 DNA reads TGTGCCATCAGTGACCCCAAGGGGGTCGGCGAGACCCAGTACTTC. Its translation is CAISDPKGVGETQYF.

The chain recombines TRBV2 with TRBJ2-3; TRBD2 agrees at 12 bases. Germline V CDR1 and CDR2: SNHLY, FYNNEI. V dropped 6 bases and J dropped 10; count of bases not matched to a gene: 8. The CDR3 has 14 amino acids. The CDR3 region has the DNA TGTGCCAGCAGACTAGCGGGGGGAAGTGAAGCGCAGTATTTT. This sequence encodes CASRLAGGSEAQYF.

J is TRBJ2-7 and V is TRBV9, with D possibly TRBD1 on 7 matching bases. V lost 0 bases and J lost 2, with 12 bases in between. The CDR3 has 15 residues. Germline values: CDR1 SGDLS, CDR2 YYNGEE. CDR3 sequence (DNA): TGTGCCAGCAGCGTAGGTGGCAGGGGGGCCTACGAGCAGTACTTC. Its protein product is CASSVGGRGAYEQYF.

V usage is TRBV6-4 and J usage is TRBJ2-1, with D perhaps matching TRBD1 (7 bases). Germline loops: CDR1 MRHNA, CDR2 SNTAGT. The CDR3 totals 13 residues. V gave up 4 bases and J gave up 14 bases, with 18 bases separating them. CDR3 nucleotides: TGTGCCAGCAGTGCAGGGGGGAGAACCCAGAAGTTCTTC. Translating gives CASSAGGRTQKFF.

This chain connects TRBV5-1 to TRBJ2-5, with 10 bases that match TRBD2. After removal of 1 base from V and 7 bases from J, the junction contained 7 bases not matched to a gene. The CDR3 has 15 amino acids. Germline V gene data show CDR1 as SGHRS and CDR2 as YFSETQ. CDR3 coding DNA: TGCGCCAGCAGCTTGCCCAGCGGGGGGGTCGTGACCCAGTACTTC. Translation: CASSLPSGGVVTQYF.

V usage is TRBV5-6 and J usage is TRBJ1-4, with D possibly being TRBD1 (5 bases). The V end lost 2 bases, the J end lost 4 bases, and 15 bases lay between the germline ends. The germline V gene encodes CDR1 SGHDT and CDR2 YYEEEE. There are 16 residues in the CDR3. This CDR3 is CASSFGHQGDNEKLFF. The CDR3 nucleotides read TGTGCCAGCAGCTTCGGGCATCAAGGGGATAATGAAAAACTGTTTTTT.

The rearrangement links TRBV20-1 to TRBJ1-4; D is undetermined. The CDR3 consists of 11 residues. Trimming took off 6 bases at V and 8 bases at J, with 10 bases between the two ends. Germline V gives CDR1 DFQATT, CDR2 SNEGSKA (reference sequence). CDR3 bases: TGCAGTGCCGCATCGAGAGAAAAACTGTTTTTT. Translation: CSAASREKLFF.

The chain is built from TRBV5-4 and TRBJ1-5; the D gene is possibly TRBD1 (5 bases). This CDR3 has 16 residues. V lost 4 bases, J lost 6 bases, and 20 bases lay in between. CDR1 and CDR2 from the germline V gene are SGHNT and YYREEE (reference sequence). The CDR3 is CASSMGGGAPSQPQHF. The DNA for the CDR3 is TGTGCCAGCAGCATGGGGGGAGGGGCCCCGTCTCAGCCCCAGCATTTT.

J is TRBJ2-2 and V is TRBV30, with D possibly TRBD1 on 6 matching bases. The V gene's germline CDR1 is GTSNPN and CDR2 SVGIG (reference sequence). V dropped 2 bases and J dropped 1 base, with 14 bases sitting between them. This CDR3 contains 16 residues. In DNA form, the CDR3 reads TGTGCCTGGAGTATATCCCGGGACATGAACACCGGGGAGCTGTTTTTT. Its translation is CAWSISRDMNTGELFF.

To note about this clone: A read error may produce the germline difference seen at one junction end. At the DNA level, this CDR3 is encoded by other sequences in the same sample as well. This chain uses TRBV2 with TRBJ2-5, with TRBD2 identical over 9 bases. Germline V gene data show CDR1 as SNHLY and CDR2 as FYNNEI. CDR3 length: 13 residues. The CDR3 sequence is CASGGLAQETQYF. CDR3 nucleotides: TGTGCCAGCGGGGGACTAGCCCAAGAGACTCAGTACTTC.

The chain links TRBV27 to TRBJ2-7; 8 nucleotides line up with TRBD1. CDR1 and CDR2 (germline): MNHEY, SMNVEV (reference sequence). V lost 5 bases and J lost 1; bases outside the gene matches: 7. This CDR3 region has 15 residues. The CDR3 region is CASSDRGSPSYEQYF. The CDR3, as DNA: TGTGCCAGCAGTGACAGGGGTAGTCCATCCTACGAGCAGTACTTC.

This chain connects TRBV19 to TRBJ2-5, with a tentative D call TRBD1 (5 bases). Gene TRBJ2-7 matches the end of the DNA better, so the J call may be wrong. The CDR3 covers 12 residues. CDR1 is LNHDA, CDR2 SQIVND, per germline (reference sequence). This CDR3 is CASSPDTYEQYF. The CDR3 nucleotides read TGTGCCAGTAGTCCGGACACGTACGAGCAGTACTTC.

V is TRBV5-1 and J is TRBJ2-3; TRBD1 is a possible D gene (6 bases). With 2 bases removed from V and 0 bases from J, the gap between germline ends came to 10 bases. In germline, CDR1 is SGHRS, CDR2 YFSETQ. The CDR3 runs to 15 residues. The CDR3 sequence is CASSFKDRSTDTQYF. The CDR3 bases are TGCGCCAGCAGCTTCAAGGACAGAAGCACAGATACGCAGTATTTT. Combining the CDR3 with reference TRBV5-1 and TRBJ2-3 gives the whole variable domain KAGVTQTPRYLIKTRGQQVTLSCSPISGHRSVSWYQQTPGQGLQFLFEYFSETQRNKGNFPGRFSGRQFSNSRSEMNVSTLELGDSALYLCASSFKDRSTDTQYFGPGTRLTVL.

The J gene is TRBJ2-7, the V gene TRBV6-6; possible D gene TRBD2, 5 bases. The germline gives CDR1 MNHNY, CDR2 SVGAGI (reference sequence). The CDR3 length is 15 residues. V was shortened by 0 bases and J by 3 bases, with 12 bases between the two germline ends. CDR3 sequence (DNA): TGTGCCAGCAGTTACTCGGGAGCTGCCTACTACGAGCAGTACTTC. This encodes CASSYSGAAYYEQYF.

CDR3 residues: CAISVGAAEAFF. CDR3 coding DNA: TGTGCCATCAGTGTGGGGGCGGCTGAAGCTTTCTTT. V gene TRBV10-3 combines with J gene TRBJ1-1; D may be TRBD1 (6 bases). The CDR3 sequence is 12 residues long. In germline, CDR1 is ENHRY, CDR2 SYGVKD. Trimming took 4 bases from V and 6 from J, leaving 9 bases between them.

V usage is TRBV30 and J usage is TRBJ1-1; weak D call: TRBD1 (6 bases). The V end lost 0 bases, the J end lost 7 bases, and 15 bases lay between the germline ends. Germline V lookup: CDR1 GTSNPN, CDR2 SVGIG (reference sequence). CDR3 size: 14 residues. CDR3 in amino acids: CAWSVHLGAREAFF. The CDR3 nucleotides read TGTGCCTGGAGTGTACATTTGGGGGCGCGTGAAGCTTTCTTT.

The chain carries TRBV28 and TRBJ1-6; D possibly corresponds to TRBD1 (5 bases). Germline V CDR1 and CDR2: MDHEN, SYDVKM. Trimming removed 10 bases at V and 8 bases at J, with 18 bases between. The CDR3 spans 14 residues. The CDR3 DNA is TGTGCCAACTCCGCCGGGGGGGATTATTCACCCCTCCACTTT. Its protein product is CANSAGGDYSPLHF.

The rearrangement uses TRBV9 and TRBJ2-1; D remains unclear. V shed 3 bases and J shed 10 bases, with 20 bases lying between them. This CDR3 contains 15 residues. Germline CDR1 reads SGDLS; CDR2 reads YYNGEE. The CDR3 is CASSASGWMVDEQFF. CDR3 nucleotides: TGTGCCAGCAGCGCCTCGGGTTGGATGGTTGACGAGCAGTTCTTC.

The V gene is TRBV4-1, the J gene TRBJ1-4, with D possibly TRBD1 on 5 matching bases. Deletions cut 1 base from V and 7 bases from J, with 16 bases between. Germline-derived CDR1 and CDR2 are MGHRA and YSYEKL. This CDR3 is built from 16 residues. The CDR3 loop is CASSQGSAGLGEKLFF. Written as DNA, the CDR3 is TGCGCCAGCAGCCAAGGGTCTGCGGGACTGGGTGAAAAACTGTTTTTT.